Listed here are 5 T cell receptor beta chains from one sample, sequenced in a study of identifying expanded T cells in peripheral blood. Assay used: immunoSEQ multiplex PCR; TCRdb lists only in-frame clones, some missing. In the table there are more than 95,000 clones, roughly 84% of which are singletons. Sequencing input: blood. The receptors come from a person aged 18-69 years in good health.

The chain joins TRBV6-6 to TRBJ2-7, with 9 bases that match TRBD2. Germline V gives CDR1 MNHNY, CDR2 SVGAGI (reference sequence). V was clipped by 5 bases and J by 4 bases; unmatched bases: 6. The CDR3 has 14 residues. The CDR3: CASSRPSGGYEQYF. CDR3 nucleotide sequence: TGTGCCAGCAGTCGTCCGAGCGGGGGGTACGAGCAGTACTTC.

This chain links TRBV15 with TRBJ2-7; 7 positions agree with TRBD1. The CDR3 has 15 residues. The J segment lost 2 bases and the V segment lost 8 bases, leaving 12 bases of the junction unmatched. Germline V lookup: CDR1 LNHNV, CDR2 YYDKDF (reference sequence). The CDR3, as DNA: TGTGCCACCCAGAGATCCGCCGACAGGGCCTACGAGCAGTACTTC. This sequence encodes CATQRSADRAYEQYF.

This clone has just one count. This rearrangement joins TRBV6-5 to TRBJ1-2; D not resolved. Germline V lookup: CDR1 MNHEY, CDR2 SVGAGI. The CDR3 has 15 residues. Trimming removed 7 bases at V and 4 bases at J, with 19 bases between. Here the CDR3 DNA reads TGTGCCAGCACCTCAGGCCGCAATCCCCTCTATGGCTACACCTTC. This gives the protein CASTSGRNPLYGYTF.

The genes are TRBV6-1 and TRBJ2-5; 8 bases line up with TRBD2. J lost 5 bases, V lost 1 base, and 9 bases had no gene match. The CDR3 totals 16 residues. Germline-derived CDR1 and CDR2 are MNHNS and SASEGT. The CDR3 here is CASSEGVSGGRETQYF. In DNA form, the CDR3 reads TGTGCCAGCAGTGAAGGGGTGAGCGGGGGACGGGAGACCCAGTACTTC.

The rearrangement joins TRBV29-1 to TRBJ2-5; D is undetermined. The CDR3 is 11 amino acids. The ends were cut back, 4 bases at V and 5 bases at J, with 8 bases in the middle. Germline V gene sequence: CDR1 SQVTM, CDR2 ANQGSEA. The DNA of the CDR3 is TGCAGCGTTGCACTCGGGGAGACCCAGTACTTC. It is translated as CSVALGETQYF. Variable domain in full (rest from reference TRBV29-1 and TRBJ2-5): SAVISQKPSRDICQRGTSLTIQCQVDSQVTMMFWYRQQPGQSLTLIATANQGSEATYESGFVIDKFPISRPNLTFSTLTVSNMSPEDSSIYLCSVALGETQYFGPGTRLLVL.